This T cell receptor beta chain stems from a study of shared clonotypes between healthy human individuals. General observations from the study: Naive subsets usually exceeded memory subsets in estimated richness. The naive CD4 repertoires of four donors were compared, and around 4.9% of clonotypes were shared.

Per the study methods: ImmunoSEQ supplied junction-only sequences lacking quality scores, so filtering was different. The protocol was immunoSEQ multiplex PCR, while the TCRdb copy is restricted to in-frame clones and leaves out a portion. V and J calls and clone size are copied from that table; D and trimming were computed from the DNA. Of some 1,900,000 clones in the sample, over 85% were seen once. Concerning this clone itself: Its antigen is undetermined.

V dropped 1 base and J dropped 3 bases, with 16 bases sitting between them. The germline CDR1 and CDR2 sequences are LNHNV and YYDKDF (reference sequence). The CDR3 runs 16 residues. CD45RO-negative cells were positively selected for CCR7, leaving out terminally differentiated effector memory CD45RA+ cells. Those who donated were healthy HIV-negative adults, with no recent acute infections or vaccinations reported. The sample consisted of naive CD8+ T cells sorted from blood. This receptor was identified in a man between 18 and 29 years old in good health. V usage is TRBV15 and J usage is TRBJ2-7; D call uncertain. The CDR3 DNA follows: TGTGCCACCAGCAGAGGTCCGGTCCTACTCAACTACGAGCAGTACTTC. Translating gives CATSRGPVLLNYEQYF.